These T cell receptor beta chains were read from a single sample in a study of early T cells in non-severe SARS-CoV-2 infection. Using its own MiXCR run on the 5' RACE reads, TCRdb lists one record per CDR3 protein. This sample yields about 69,000 distinct CDR3 sequences, of which about 9% are seen a single time; 5.9% belongs to the top ten. Sequences were obtained from whole blood. The receptors derive from an adult who was a healthcare worker with PCR-confirmed SARS-CoV-2 infection or an uninfected control (not recorded which). Both conserved end residues are part of each CDR3. The D gene is left open where the match is weak. Rows may omit the clone size; those that give it use once, few, many or a size class.

D	size	V	J	CDR3	DNA
NA	many	TRBV12-3/TRBV12-4	TRBJ2-7	CASRHQVSYEQYF	TGTGCCAGCAGACACCAGGTCTCCTACGAGCAGTACTTC
NA	few	TRBV20-1	TRBJ2-7	CSAIPGRLYEQYF	TGCAGTGCTATCCCGGGACGCTTATACGAGCAGTACTTC
NA	many	TRBV9	TRBJ2-3	CASSVGDGDTQYF	TGTGCCAGCAGCGTAGGGGACGGAGATACGCAGTATTTT
TRBD1	many	TRBV5-1	TRBJ2-7	CASSFTGGTYEQYF	TGCGCCAGCAGCTTCACAGGGGGGACCTACGAGCAGTACTTC
NA	few	TRBV11-2	TRBJ1-1	CASSRLSKNTEAFF	TGTGCCAGCAGCCGTCTATCGAAGAACACTGAAGCTTTCTTT
NA	NA	TRBV2	TRBJ2-3	CASSETGSSTDTQYF	TGTGCCAGCAGTGAAACGGGAAGTAGCACAGATACGCAGTATTTT
NA	few	TRBV6-5	TRBJ1-2	CASSSGRDYGYTF	TGTGCCAGCAGTTCTGGACGAGACTATGGCTACACCTTC
NA	NA	TRBV20-1	TRBJ1-5	CSASGVLSNQPQHF	TGCAGTGCCTCCGGAGTATTGAGCAATCAGCCCCAGCATTTT
NA	NA	TRBV19	TRBJ1-5	CASSIGQRYSNQPQHF	TGTGCCAGTAGTATAGGACAGAGATATAGCAATCAGCCCCAGCATTTT
TRBD2	many	TRBV2	TRBJ2-2	CASRAVAGYTGELFF	TGTGCCAGCAGAGCAGTAGCGGGGTACACCGGGGAGCTGTTTTTT
NA	few	TRBV29-1	TRBJ1-1	CSVVWGTEAFF	TGCAGCGTTGTTTGGGGAACTGAAGCTTTCTTT
NA	NA	TRBV10-3	TRBJ1-2	CAISGAYGYTF	TGTGCCATCAGTGGCGCTTATGGCTACACCTTC
TRBD1	many	TRBV10-3	TRBJ1-1	CAISVGQGGTEAFF	TGTGCCATCAGCGTTGGACAGGGGGGCACTGAAGCTTTCTTT
NA	few	TRBV20-1	TRBJ2-7	CSARGDSTYEQYF	TGCAGTGCTAGAGGAGACAGTACCTACGAGCAGTACTTC
NA	NA	TRBV11-2	TRBJ2-3	CASSLEGGPVESDTQYF	TGTGCCAGCAGCTTAGAGGGAGGACCCGTCGAGTCAGATACGCAGTATTTT
NA	many	TRBV6-4	TRBJ2-1	CASSEQGGENEQFF	TGTGCCAGCAGTGAACAGGGTGGCGAAAATGAGCAGTTCTTC
NA	NA	TRBV2	TRBJ2-3	CASSFIDTQYF	TGTGCCAGCAGTTTTATAGATACGCAGTATTTT
NA	many	TRBV20-1	TRBJ1-1	CSALTRNTEAFF	TGCAGTGCTCTAACAAGGAACACTGAAGCTTTCTTT
NA	medium-sized	TRBV7-2	TRBJ2-1	CASSLNQINNEQFF	TGTGCCAGCAGCTTAAATCAGATAAACAATGAGCAGTTCTTC
TRBD2	NA	TRBV10-3	TRBJ2-3	CAITPGTRNTDTQYF	TGTGCCATCACCCCCGGGACTAGAAACACAGATACGCAGTATTTT
NA	NA	TRBV7-9	TRBJ2-7	CASSFNFGPYEQYF	TGTGCCAGCAGCTTTAACTTCGGGCCCTACGAGCAGTACTTC
TRBD2	many	TRBV28	TRBJ2-3	CASSLSSGSRPDTQYF	TGTGCCAGCAGTTTATCCAGCGGGAGTCGGCCAGATACGCAGTATTTT
TRBD2	NA	TRBV10-3	TRBJ2-2	CAIKEISGSSAGELFF	TGTGCCATCAAGGAGATTAGCGGGAGTTCCGCCGGGGAGCTGTTTTTT
NA	few	TRBV12-5	TRBJ1-1	CASGLGLNTEAFF	TGTGCTAGTGGTTTGGGGTTGAACACTGAAGCTTTCTTT
NA	few	TRBV4-1	TRBJ1-5	CASSQDPENQPQHF	TGCGCCAGCAGCCAAGATCCCGAGAATCAGCCCCAGCATTTT
TRBD1	few	TRBV5-1	TRBJ2-2	CASTQGADRELFF	TGCGCCAGCACACAGGGGGCTGACCGGGAGCTGTTTTTT
TRBD2	many	TRBV20-1	TRBJ2-7	CSARDLAGGFYEQYF	TGCAGTGCTAGAGATCTAGCGGGAGGGTTCTACGAGCAGTACTTC
NA	few	TRBV2	TRBJ2-1	CASSWANGEQFF	TGTGCCAGCTCTTGGGCCAACGGTGAGCAGTTCTTC
NA	NA	TRBV7-3	TRBJ2-2	CASSSGSGTGELFF	TGTGCCAGCAGCTCGGGGAGCGGCACCGGGGAGCTGTTTTTT
NA	NA	TRBV7-9	TRBJ1-4	CASSVQGISEKLFF	TGTGCCAGCAGCGTACAGGGTATCAGTGAAAAACTGTTTTTT
NA	NA	TRBV5-1	TRBJ2-3	CASSLQSVTDTQYF	TGCGCCAGCAGCTTGCAGAGTGTTACAGATACGCAGTATTTT
NA	NA	TRBV27	TRBJ1-1	CASSGPSGEAFF	TGTGCCAGCAGTGGGCCGTCCGGCGAAGCTTTCTTT
TRBD2	many	TRBV5-1	TRBJ2-6	CASSFRGAGANVLTF	TGCGCCAGCAGCTTTCGGGGGGCTGGGGCCAACGTCCTGACTTTC
TRBD2	many	TRBV6-2/TRBV6-3	TRBJ2-7	CASSYSVAGAPYEQYF	TGTGCCAGCAGTTACTCGGTAGCGGGGGCTCCCTACGAGCAGTACTTC